The subject of this entry is one T cell receptor (beta chain). There are a few counts of this clone. The specificity of this receptor is unknown. Per-base qualities were not stored, and no clone one base away is much larger. V is clipped by 6 bases and J by 1 base, and the sequence between their germline boundaries is 10 bases long. As encoded in the germline V gene, CDR1 is SGHVS while CDR2 is FNYEAQ. Inclusive of the bounding cysteine and phenylalanine, the CDR3 is 13 residues long. Only the CDR3 DNA is retained, 39 bases long and in frame from the first base. TCRbeta CDR3 regions were amplified from genomic DNA by means of the immunoSEQ Assay, a bias-controlled multiplex PCR. From the authors' description of their analysis: Within the assay, amplification of reference gene primers was used to estimate how many nucleated cells each sample contained. To quantify the absolute abundance of each unique TCRbeta CDR3 rearrangement, sequence reads were collapsed and filtered. For each sample, productive Simpson clonality was calculated as the square root of Simpson's diversity index over productive rearrangements. This is the immuneACCESS table as TCRdb keeps it, with only in-frame sequences that have V and J called. A part of the clones is gone; compared with another copy, unresolved V genes explain less than half, and the rest is unexplained. V and J calls and clone size are as listed in that table; D and trimming were resolved from the DNA. The sample table shows over 250,000 clones, and 80% to 90% are seen once. The top ten hold approximately 9% of the sample.

These data originate in a study of blood T cell repertoires in COVID-19 (dated by TCRdb to the early 2020s). Describing the broader study: The collaborator samples originated in the United States, Italy and Spain and spanned the acute and convalescent phases of COVID-19. A freely available public database, intended as a resource for researchers studying the immune response to SARS-CoV-2, is where the repertoires were released. Samples were obtained from the ongoing ImmuneRACE study (first 160 participants) and from about 1,300 subjects provided by 6 global collaborators. Deeply sampled blood TCRbeta repertoires from subjects exposed to, actively infected with, or recovered from COVID-19 were included in the dataset. The material from the prospective study consisted of cDNA or gDNA derived from T cells, B-cell-depleted T cells, or PBMCs. Sample metadata almost always included a de-identified subject ID, COVID-19 status, age in years and sex. Where HLA class I and class II types were available, the types were taken from metadata supplied by the sample provider, not from assay-based typing. Broader findings and caveats from the paper: The amount of clinical and demographic metadata varied by source and participant and was provided uncurated.

Another Seattle source contributed samples from volunteer blood donors who had recovered from COVID-19. Collaborating institutions collected whole blood in K2EDTA tubes following their own protocols. Collaborator samples were shipped for TCRbeta analysis as frozen whole blood, isolated PBMCs, or DNA extracted from either sample type. Sequencing used peripheral blood. The clonotype originates from a woman in her forties or fifties who had recovered from COVID-19. The chain links TRBV7-6 with TRBJ2-7; TRBD2 is possibly the D segment (6 matching bases). This receptor carries the CDR3 CASSSGLSYEQYF. Here is the DNA: TGTGCCAGCAGTTCGGGACTTTCCTACGAGCAGTACTTC.